Listed here are 6 T cell receptor beta chains from one sample, sequenced in a study of OX40 agonist ivuxolimab in advanced cancers. Here immunoSEQ multiplex PCR was the method, and the copy in TCRdb shows in-frame clones only, minus some. This sample has more than 65,000 clones, with around 84% found just once. The source was CD4+ or CD8+ T cells sorted from blood, collected in a trial of the OX40 agonist ivuxolimab. All receptors derive from an adult with an advanced solid tumor such as melanoma, head and neck, liver or kidney cancer.

This clone came up a few times. The chain employs TRBV15 and TRBJ1-1; 9 bases align to TRBD1. The CDR3 is 14 residues long. Losses at the gene ends were 1 base for V and 6 bases for J; bases not matched to a gene: 3. Germline CDR1 and CDR2: LNHNV and YYDKDF (reference sequence). CDR3 nucleotide sequence: TGTGCCACCAGCAGAGCGGACAGGGGCGCTGAAGCTTTCTTT. Amino acids: CATSRADRGAEAFF.

The CDR3 DNA is TGTGCCAGCAGCGTTGCGGGGGCTCCCAATGAGCAGTTCTTC. It is translated as CASSVAGAPNEQFF. The V and J genes are TRBV9 and TRBJ2-1, with D perhaps matching TRBD2 (7 bases). Trimming removed 2 bases from V and 6 bases from J, with 12 bases in between. The CDR3 runs 14 residues. Per germline, CDR1 SGDLS and CDR2 YYNGEE.

The chain employs TRBV2 and TRBJ2-7; D is possibly TRBD1 or TRBD2 (5 bases each). CDR1 and CDR2 from the germline V gene are SNHLY and FYNNEI. V lost 11 bases, J lost 0 bases, and 17 bases lay in between. The CDR3 contains 14 residues. The CDR3 DNA sequence: TGTGCCGGGGTTGGGGGTGGAAGCTCCTACGAGCAGTACTTC. Protein: CAGVGGGSSYEQYF.

The J gene is TRBJ2-5, the V gene TRBV28; 10 nucleotides line up with TRBD1. CDR1 is MDHEN, CDR2 SYDVKM, per germline. The CDR3 loop spans 17 amino acids. J gave up 5 bases and V 5 bases, and 14 bases lay outside the gene matches. CDR3 in DNA: TGTGCCAGCAGTCCCCCTTCCTGGGACAGGGGCTCGGAGACCCAGTACTTC. Translating gives CASSPPSWDRGSETQYF.

The chain combines TRBV11-2 with TRBJ1-6; D unclear. CDR3 size: 18 residues. V dropped 2 bases and J dropped 0 bases, with 14 bases sitting between them. Germline lookup yields CDR1 SGHAT and CDR2 FQNNGV. CDR3 nucleotide sequence: TGTGCCAGCAGCTTAACGACACCGTTGGGCTCCTATAATTCACCCCTCCACTTT. Its protein product is CASSLTTPLGSYNSPLHF.

The chain recombines TRBV18 with TRBJ1-6, with TRBD1 as a possible D gene (5 bases). The germline V gene has CDR1 KGHSH and CDR2 LQKENI. Trimming shortened V by 3 bases and J by 10 bases, and 16 bases separated the two germline ends. The CDR3 has 15 residues. CDR3 sequence (DNA): TGTGCCAGCTCACCCTCGGGGACGGTCCTGTCACCCCTCCACTTT. This codes for CASSPSGTVLSPLHF.